This T cell receptor (beta chain) was captured by sequencing in a study of T cells in Graves' hyperthyroidism and ophthalmopathy. Study-level findings and limits: Among thyroid clonotypes expanded above 0.001, most also appeared in blood.

Germline V CDR1 and CDR2: SGHTA, FQGNSA. The CDR3 runs to 16 residues. Trimming shortened V by 5 bases and J by 0 bases, and 11 bases separated the two germline ends. To note about this clonotype: No antigen is known for it.

What was amplified from RNA transcripts were TCR beta CDR3 regions. When the TCR CDR3 underwent first-round RT-PCR, the HTBI primer set was used. TCRdb recomputed calls from the multiplex PCR reads with MiXCR, one row per CDR3 protein. The data hold approximately 400,000 distinct CDR3 sequences, with approximately 25% observed a single time. The TCR comes from a man aged 50 or older with Graves' hyperthyroidism. Input material: blood. V usage is TRBV7-2 and J usage is TRBJ2-6; tentative D call: TRBD1 (6 bases). The CDR3 sequence is CASSPRTVSGANVLTF. CDR3 in DNA: TGTGCCAGCAGCCCCCGGACAGTCTCTGGGGCCAACGTCCTGACTTTC.